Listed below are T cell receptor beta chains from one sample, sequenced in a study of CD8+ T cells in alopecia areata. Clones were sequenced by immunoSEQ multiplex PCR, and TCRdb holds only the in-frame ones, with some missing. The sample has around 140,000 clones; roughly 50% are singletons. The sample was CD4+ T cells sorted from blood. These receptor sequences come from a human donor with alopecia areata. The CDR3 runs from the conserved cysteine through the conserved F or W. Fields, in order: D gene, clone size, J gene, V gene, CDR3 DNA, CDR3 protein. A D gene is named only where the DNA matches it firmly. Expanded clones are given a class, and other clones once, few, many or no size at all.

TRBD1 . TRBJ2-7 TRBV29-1 TGCAGCGTTGGACAGGGCGAGCAGTACTTC CSVGQGEQYF
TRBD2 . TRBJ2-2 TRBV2 TGTGCCAGGGGGACTAGCGGGAGTTACACCGGGGAGCTGTTTTTT CARGTSGSYTGELFF
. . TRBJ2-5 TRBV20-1 TGCAGTGCTAGCCAAGAGACCCAGTACTTC CSASQETQYF
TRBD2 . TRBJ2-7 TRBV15 TGTGCCACCAGCAGAGAGGGTACTAGCGACTACGAGCAGTACTTC CATSREGTSDYEQYF
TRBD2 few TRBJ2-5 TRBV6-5 TGTGCCAGCAGTGTTTGGACGGGAGGAAGGAACCAGTACTTC CASSVWTGGRNQYF
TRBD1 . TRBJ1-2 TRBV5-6 TGTGCCAGCAGCTTCTCCGTTTCGGACAGGGCGTATGGCTACACCTTC CASSFSVSDRAYGYTF
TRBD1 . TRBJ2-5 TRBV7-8 TGTGCCAGCAGCCTACTCAGGGGGCCGGAGACCCAGTACTTC CASSLLRGPETQYF
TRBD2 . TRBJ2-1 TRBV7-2 TGTGCCAGCAGCATTAACACTAGCGGGAGACTTTTTGAGCAGTTCTTC CASSINTSGRLFEQFF
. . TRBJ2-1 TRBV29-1 TGCAGCGTTGGAGCAAGGGTGGATGAGCAGTTCTTC CSVGARVDEQFF
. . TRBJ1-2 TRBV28 TGTGCCAGCAGGGTAACAGCTAACTATGGCTACACCTTC CASRVTANYGYTF
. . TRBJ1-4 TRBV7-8 TGTGCCAGCAGCTTAGGGTCTTTAAAACTGTTTTTT CASSLGSLKLFF
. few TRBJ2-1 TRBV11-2 TGTGCCAGCAGCCCCGCCTCAGGAGGCCGCAATGAGCAGTTCTTC CASSPASGGRNEQFF
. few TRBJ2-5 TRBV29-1 TGCAGCGTTGTGGGACTCCAAGAGACCCAGTACTTC CSVVGLQETQYF
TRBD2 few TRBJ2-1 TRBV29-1 TGCAGCGTTGCTTGGGCTAGCGGGAGAACCGGGGATGAGCAGTTCTTC CSVAWASGRTGDEQFF
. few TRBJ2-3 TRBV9 TGTGCCAGCAGCGTAGGGGCAGATACGCAGTATTTT CASSVGADTQYF
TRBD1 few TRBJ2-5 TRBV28 TGTGCCAGCAGGTCCCCGACAGGGACCCCAGAGACCCAGTACTTC CASRSPTGTPETQYF
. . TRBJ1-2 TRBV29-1 TGCAGCGTTGATTCCGCAGGGATACCTAACTATGGCTACACCTTC CSVDSAGIPNYGYTF
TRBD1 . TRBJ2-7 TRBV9 TGTGCCAGCAGCGCCGGGACAGCTTTGTACGAGCAGTACTTC CASSAGTALYEQYF
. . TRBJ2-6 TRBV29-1 TGCAGCTCATCCCAGGGGTCTGGGGCCAACGTCCTGACTTTC CSSSQGSGANVLTF
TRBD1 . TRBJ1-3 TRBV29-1 TGCAGCGTTGAGTCACAGGGGTTCCGGACTGGAAACACCATATATTTT CSVESQGFRTGNTIYF
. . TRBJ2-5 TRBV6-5 TGTGCCAGCAGTTCCCAACGGAGAGCGTACCAAGAGACCCAGTACTTC CASSSQRRAYQETQYF
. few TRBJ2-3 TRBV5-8 TGTGCCAGCAGGGAGGGAGATACGCAGTATTTT CASREGDTQYF
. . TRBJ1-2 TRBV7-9 TGTGCCAGCAGCCCGTTAGGGTGGGACTATGGCTACACCTTC CASSPLGWDYGYTF